These 28 T cell receptor beta chains were all obtained from the same sample, sequenced in a study of T cells in narcolepsy. Sequencing was performed with immunoSEQ multiplex PCR; in TCRdb, only in-frame clones are kept and a portion is missing. The sample contains over 10,000 clones, less than 90% of which appear only once. The sequencing input was CD45RA- memory CD4+ T cells from PBMCs. These receptors all come from a human donor with narcolepsy.

The chain couples TRBV5-6 to TRBJ2-3, with unresolved D. The germline V gene has CDR1 SGHDT and CDR2 YYEEEE. The germline V and J ends were trimmed by 4 bases and 7 bases, with 10 bases remaining between them. CDR3 length: 12 amino acids. The CDR3 DNA reads TGTGCCAGCAGCGTGGAGCGATATACGCAGTATTTT. Translating it yields CASSVERYTQYF.

This rearrangement joins TRBV7-8 to TRBJ2-7; 7 bases match TRBD1. V trimming: 4 bases; J trimming: 2 bases; junction bases outside the gene matches: 5. This CDR3 has 14 residues. Per the germline V gene, CDR1 is SGHVS and CDR2 is FQNEAQ. The CDR3 DNA is TGTGCCAGCAGCTCTACAGGGGCGGCCTACGAGCAGTACTTC. Translating gives CASSSTGAAYEQYF.

This clone was observed a single time. The chain combines TRBV19 with TRBJ2-7; tentative D call: TRBD1 (5 bases). The CDR3 consists of 13 residues. V was shortened by 5 bases and J by 7 bases, with 15 bases between the two germline ends. CDR1 and CDR2 (germline): LNHDA, SQIVND (reference sequence). The CDR3, as DNA: TGTGCCAGTAGTGGTAGGACATCCTTGGAGCAGTACTTC. It codes for CASSGRTSLEQYF. Drawing the rest from reference TRBV19 and TRBJ2-7, the complete variable domain is DGGITQSPKYLFRKEGQNVTLSCEQNLNHDAMYWYRQDPGQGLRLIYYSQIVNDFQKGDIAEGYSVSREKKESFPLTVTSAQKNPTAFYLCASSGRTSLEQYFGPGTRLTVT.

The chain is built from TRBV7-3 and TRBJ2-2; 7 bases agree with TRBD1. The CDR3 runs to 15 residues. CDR1 and CDR2 from the germline V gene are SGHTA and FQGTGA. V was pared by 6 bases and J by 2 bases, with 6 bases of the junction left unmatched. CDR3 coding DNA: TGTGCCAGCAGTTCCAGGGGGAGCAACACCGGGGAGCTGTTTTTT. It translates to CASSSRGSNTGELFF.

J is TRBJ1-1 and V is TRBV29-1; D remains ambiguous. CDR3 length equals 12 residues. The germline V gene has CDR1 SQVTM and CDR2 ANQGSEA. Trimming took 4 bases from V and 1 from J, leaving 7 bases between them. CDR3 loop: CSVVKSNTEAFF. The CDR3 nucleotides read TGCAGCGTTGTTAAATCGAACACTGAAGCTTTCTTT.

This clone was picked up one time. The chain uses TRBV7-2 and TRBJ2-1, with D perhaps matching TRBD2 (5 bases). The germline V gene encodes CDR1 SGHTA and CDR2 FQGNSA. The CDR3 contains 12 residues. V lost 2 bases and J lost 15, with 14 bases in between. CDR3 sequence: CASSLRRRAAFF. Written as DNA, the CDR3 is TGTGCCAGCAGCTTAAGGAGGCGGGCCGCGTTCTTC. Full variable domain (outside the CDR3, taken from reference TRBV7-2 and TRBJ2-1): GAGVSQSPSNKVTEKGKDVELRCDPISGHTALYWYRQSLGQGLEFLIYFQGNSAPDKSGLPSDRFSAERTGGSVSTLTIQRTQQEDSAVYLCASSLRRRAAFFGPGTRLTVL.

The chain recombines TRBV6-1 with TRBJ2-6, with 7 nucleotides matching TRBD1. From germline, CDR1 is MNHNS and CDR2 SASEGT. V trimming: 8 bases; J trimming: 2 bases; junction bases outside the gene matches: 3. There are 14 residues in the CDR3. CDR3: CASLRGPGANVLTF. The CDR3 DNA is TGTGCCAGCTTAAGGGGGCCTGGGGCCAACGTCCTGACTTTC.

V and J are TRBV7-2 and TRBJ2-5; TRBD2 is a possible D gene (6 bases). The J call could be wrong; TRBJ2-7 is a better fit for the DNA end. In germline, CDR1 is SGHTA, CDR2 FQGNSA. CDR3 length: 13 amino acids. The CDR3 loop reads CASSPLEGGEQYF. CDR3 DNA: TGTGCCAGCAGCCCCCTTGAGGGAGGCGAGCAGTACTTC.

The chain couples TRBV6-5 to TRBJ2-7; 8 nucleotides match TRBD1. V trimming: 5 bases; J trimming: 4 bases; junction bases outside the gene matches: 7. The germline gives CDR1 MNHEY, CDR2 SVGAGI. This CDR3 is built from 14 residues. The CDR3 nucleotides read TGTGCCAGCAGTAACGCATACAGGGGGTACGAGCAGTACTTC. Translating it yields CASSNAYRGYEQYF.

This clone has only one observation. This sequence joins TRBV5-1 and TRBJ2-1; no reliable D call. The germline V gene encodes CDR1 SGHRS and CDR2 YFSETQ. With 0 bases removed from V and 5 bases from J, the gap between germline ends came to 6 bases. The CDR3 is 13 residues long. The CDR3 nucleotides are TGCGCCAGCAGCTTGGCTATTAACAATGAGCAGTTCTTC. It yields the protein CASSLAINNEQFF.

The CDR3 nucleotides are TGTGCCAGCAGCTTGGTAGCGGGAGGGGGGACCCAGTACTTC. Its protein product is CASSLVAGGGTQYF. This chain joins TRBV7-9 and TRBJ2-5; TRBD2 agrees at 11 bases. The CDR3 loop spans 14 amino acids. V dropped 3 bases and J dropped 7; count of bases not matched to a gene: 4. Germline V gene lookup returns CDR1 SEHNR and CDR2 FQNEAQ (reference sequence).

V usage is TRBV28 and J usage is TRBJ1-1; D unclear. The V gene's germline CDR1 is MDHEN and CDR2 SYDVKM. This CDR3 has 15 amino acids. V was clipped by 8 bases and J by 4 bases, with 20 bases between them. The CDR3 spells CASHIPTITGTEAFF. The CDR3 region has the DNA TGTGCCAGCCACATCCCGACCATAACGGGCACTGAAGCTTTCTTT. Together with reference TRBV28 and TRBJ1-1, the CDR3 gives the full variable domain: DVKVTQSSRYLVKRTGEKVFLECVQDMDHENMFWYRQDPGLGLRLIYFSYDVKMKEKGDIPEGYSVSREKKERFSLILESASTNQTSMYLCASHIPTITGTEAFFGQGTRLTVV.

The J gene is TRBJ1-2, the V gene TRBV7-2, with 7 bases fitting TRBD1. The germline CDR1 and CDR2 sequences are SGHTA and FQGNSA. This CDR3 region has 15 residues. The ends lost 5 bases at V and 6 bases at J; junction bases unmatched: 12. The CDR3 is CASSHLDREGDGYTF. The DNA of the CDR3 is TGTGCCAGCAGCCATTTAGACAGGGAAGGAGATGGCTACACCTTC. Combining the CDR3 with reference TRBV7-2 and TRBJ1-2 gives the whole variable domain GAGVSQSPSNKVTEKGKDVELRCDPISGHTALYWYRQSLGQGLEFLIYFQGNSAPDKSGLPSDRFSAERTGGSVSTLTIQRTQQEDSAVYLCASSHLDREGDGYTFGSGTRLTVV.

The rearrangement joins TRBV6-1 to TRBJ1-5; no reliable D call. Trimming removed 0 bases from V and 4 bases from J, with 13 bases in between. The CDR3 is 16 amino acids. Per the germline V gene, CDR1 is MNHNS and CDR2 is SASEGT. The CDR3 DNA is TGTGCCAGCAGTGAAGCTTCGGGGTCGGCTAATCAGCCCCAGCATTTT. It yields the protein CASSEASGSANQPQHF.

This chain joins TRBV30 and TRBJ2-1; a possible D gene is TRBD1 (5 bases). Germline values: CDR1 GTSNPN, CDR2 SVGIG (reference sequence). Trimming stripped 2 bases from V and 4 bases from J, with 9 bases between. CDR3 length equals 13 residues. The CDR3 coding sequence is TGTGCCTGGAGTATGACAGAATACAATGAGCAGTTCTTC. It specifies CAWSMTEYNEQFF.

The chain joins TRBV6-6 to TRBJ2-7; D perhaps matches TRBD2 (5 bases). V was trimmed by 2 bases and J by 5 bases, leaving 7 bases between them. The germline V gene encodes CDR1 MNHNY and CDR2 SVGAGI (reference sequence). The CDR3 is 12 amino acids. In DNA form, the CDR3 reads TGTGCCAGCAGTTACGCGGGTCACGAGCAGTACTTC. It yields the protein CASSYAGHEQYF.

The V gene is TRBV27, the J gene TRBJ1-1; D is perhaps TRBD1 (6 bases). The CDR3 spans 13 residues. V was pared by 2 bases and J by 4 bases, with 8 bases between. Germline V gene data show CDR1 as MNHEY and CDR2 as SMNVEV (reference sequence). CDR3 sequence reads: CASSLMGATEAFF. The CDR3 coding sequence is TGTGCCAGCAGTTTAATGGGGGCCACTGAAGCTTTCTTT.

This chain connects TRBV6-4 to TRBJ1-2; D is perhaps TRBD1 (5 bases). The CDR3 consists of 14 residues. V lost 0 bases to trimming and J lost 9 bases, with 14 bases between them. Germline lookup yields CDR1 MRHNA and CDR2 SNTAGT. The CDR3 nucleotides are TGTGCCAGCAGTGACTCTCCCGCAGGGCTCAGCTACACCTTC. Its translation: CASSDSPAGLSYTF.

V is TRBV14 and J is TRBJ2-4, with TRBD2 matching 7 bases. Trimming cost V 4 bases and J 8 bases; bases outside gene matches: 8. CDR1 and CDR2 (germline): SGHDN, FVKESK. The CDR3 is 14 amino acids. CDR3 DNA sequence: TGTGCCAGCAGCCCACTATCCCGGGAGGACATTCAGTACTTC. It is translated as CASSPLSREDIQYF.

The chain carries TRBV28 and TRBJ1-2; D unclear. Trimming cost V 3 bases and J 9 bases, with 11 bases left between them. The CDR3 has 12 residues. CDR1 MDHEN and CDR2 SYDVKM come from the germline V gene. The DNA of the CDR3 is TGTGCCAGCAGTTTTGGGGAGGAAAGCTACACCTTC. It is translated as CASSFGEESYTF.

The V and J genes are TRBV11-1 and TRBJ2-7, with 7 positions matching TRBD2. The germline CDR1 and CDR2 sequences are SGHAT and FQDESV (reference sequence). This CDR3 is 15 amino acids long. The trim removed 1 base at V and 2 bases at J, leaving 5 bases unmatched. CDR3 sequence: CASSLGASGTYEQYF. The CDR3 DNA sequence: TGTGCCAGCAGCTTAGGGGCTAGCGGAACCTACGAGCAGTACTTC. The whole variable domain, filled in from reference TRBV11-1 and TRBJ2-7, reads EAEVAQSPRYKITEKSQAVAFWCDPISGHATLYWYRQILGQGPELLVQFQDESVVDDSQLPKDRFSAERLKGVDSTLKIQPAELGDSAMYLCASSLGASGTYEQYFGPGTRLTVT.

This chain links TRBV5-1 with TRBJ2-3; D call uncertain. This CDR3 is built from 13 residues. Germline CDR1 and CDR2: SGHRS and YFSETQ. V was clipped by 1 base and J by 4 bases, with 7 bases between them. The CDR3: CASSLRPADTQYF. DNA of the CDR3: TGCGCCAGCAGCTTGCGCCCGGCAGATACGCAGTATTTT. Using reference TRBV5-1 and TRBJ2-3 for the parts outside the CDR3, the full variable domain is KAGVTQTPRYLIKTRGQQVTLSCSPISGHRSVSWYQQTPGQGLQFLFEYFSETQRNKGNFPGRFSGRQFSNSRSEMNVSTLELGDSALYLCASSLRPADTQYFGPGTRLTVL.

The chain carries TRBV29-1 and TRBJ2-5, with TRBD2 as a possible D gene (5 bases). V dropped 4 bases and J dropped 5 bases, with 8 bases sitting between them. This CDR3 is built from 11 residues. Germline V gene lookup returns CDR1 SQVTM and CDR2 ANQGSEA. The CDR3 is CSVVGLETQYF. The CDR3 DNA reads TGCAGCGTTGTCGGACTGGAGACCCAGTACTTC.

This chain uses TRBV5-1 with TRBJ2-2; 9 bases fit TRBD2. In germline, CDR1 is SGHRS, CDR2 YFSETQ. The CDR3 runs 16 residues. Trimming removed 0 bases from V and 4 bases from J; junction bases left unmatched: 4. The CDR3 nucleotides are TGCGCCAGCAGCTTGGTTGGACTAGCGTCCACCGGGGAGCTGTTTTTT. Translated: CASSLVGLASTGELFF.

This clone was picked up one time. The V gene is TRBV7-2, the J gene TRBJ2-7; TRBD2 matches at 12 bases. CDR1 and CDR2 (germline): SGHTA, FQGNSA. The V gene end was trimmed by 5 bases and the J gene end by 4 bases; junction bases not matched to a gene: 6. The CDR3 length is 15 residues. The CDR3 is CASSRTGTSGYEQYF. In DNA, the CDR3 is TGTGCCAGCAGCCGAACCGGGACTAGCGGGTACGAGCAGTACTTC.

V is TRBV25-1 and J is TRBJ1-2, with 7 nucleotides matching TRBD1. The CDR3 runs 12 residues. CDR1 MGHDK and CDR2 SYGVNS come from the germline V gene. Trimming at V came to 9 bases and at J to 11 bases, leaving 12 bases not matched to a gene. CDR3 loop: CASSLNRGSYTF. CDR3 nucleotides: TGTGCCAGTAGCTTGAACAGGGGATCTTACACCTTC.

The CDR3 region has the DNA TGTGCCTGTTCAACTTCCTACGAGCAGTACTTC. Its translation is CACSTSYEQYF. The chain employs TRBV30 and TRBJ2-7; D unclear. The CDR3 runs to 11 residues. V gave up 6 bases and J gave up 1 base, with 7 bases separating them. The V gene's germline CDR1 is GTSNPN and CDR2 SVGIG (reference sequence).

The chain employs TRBV28 and TRBJ1-1; TRBD1 is a possible D gene (5 bases). The V end was cut by 4 bases, the J end by 10 bases, with 16 bases between. CDR3 length: 13 amino acids. The germline V gene encodes CDR1 MDHEN and CDR2 SYDVKM. The CDR3 region is CASSSRRGVGAFF. The CDR3 region has the DNA TGTGCCAGCAGTTCACGGAGGGGCGTAGGAGCTTTCTTT.